Listed below are T cell receptor beta chains from one sample, sequenced in a study of T cell responses to AZD1222 COVID-19 vaccine. The protocol was immunoSEQ multiplex PCR, while the TCRdb copy is restricted to in-frame clones and leaves out a portion. This sample has about 150,000 clones, with around 83% found just once. Material: peripheral blood, obtained 28 days after the second AZD1222 dose. The source is an adult who received the AZD1222 COVID-19 vaccine. The CDR3 runs from the conserved cysteine through the conserved F or W. The D gene is left open where the match is weak. Clone sizes are given selectively: once, few, many, or a class where the clone is expanded.

size: .; V: TRBV5-1; D: TRBD2; J: TRBJ2-5; length: 19; CDR3: CASSSPGLELSLIRETQYF; DNA: TGCGCCAGCAGCTCACCGGGACTAGAGTTAAGCCTGATTAGAGAGACCCAGTACTTC
size: .; V: TRBV5-1; D: TRBD1; J: TRBJ1-1; length: 15; CDR3: CASSLEGASATEAFF; DNA: TGCGCCAGCAGCTTGGAGGGGGCATCCGCAACTGAAGCTTTCTTT
size: .; V: TRBV18; D: .; J: TRBJ1-2; length: 15; CDR3: CASSPPRVTNYGYTF; DNA: TGTGCCAGCTCACCCCCCCGAGTAACGAACTATGGCTACACCTTC
size: .; V: TRBV5-1; D: .; J: TRBJ2-7; length: 16; CDR3: CASSLGPPSDSYEQYF; DNA: TGCGCCAGCAGCTTGGGGCCGCCTAGCGACTCCTACGAGCAGTACTTC
size: .; V: TRBV27; D: .; J: TRBJ1-2; length: 15; CDR3: CASSLSSDSNYGYTF; DNA: TGTGCCAGCAGTTTGAGCAGCGACTCTAACTATGGCTACACCTTC
size: once; V: TRBV19; D: .; J: TRBJ2-7; length: 13; CDR3: CASPPDLPHEQYF; DNA: TGTGCCAGTCCCCCGGACCTTCCCCACGAGCAGTACTTC
size: .; V: TRBV9; D: TRBD2; J: TRBJ2-2; length: 17; CDR3: CASSVGAGGANTGELFF; DNA: TGTGCCAGCAGCGTAGGTGCGGGGGGGGCGAACACCGGGGAGCTGTTTTTT
size: .; V: TRBV6-5; D: TRBD2; J: TRBJ2-1; length: 13; CDR3: CASRLAGSNEQFF; DNA: TGTGCCAGCAGGCTAGCGGGATCCAATGAGCAGTTCTTC
size: .; V: TRBV27; D: .; J: TRBJ1-5; length: 14; CDR3: CASSLRGVYQPQHF; DNA: TGTGCCAGCAGTTTACGGGGGGTCTATCAGCCCCAGCATTTT
size: .; V: TRBV2; D: TRBD1; J: TRBJ1-5; length: 15; CDR3: CASRIDRDLNQPQHF; DNA: TGTGCCAGCAGAATTGACAGGGATCTCAATCAGCCCCAGCATTTT
size: .; V: TRBV12-5; D: TRBD1; J: TRBJ2-7; length: 16; CDR3: CASVLSQGATPLEQYF; DNA: TGTGCTAGTGTCCTATCACAGGGGGCTACCCCCCTCGAGCAGTACTTC
size: .; V: TRBV5-1; D: .; J: TRBJ1-1; length: 13; CDR3: CASFEQGETEAFF; DNA: TGCGCCAGCTTTGAACAGGGCGAGACTGAAGCTTTCTTT
size: .; V: TRBV7-2; D: .; J: TRBJ2-3; length: 13; CDR3: CASRLPSTDTQYF; DNA: TGTGCCAGCAGACTCCCTAGCACAGATACGCAGTATTTT
size: .; V: TRBV5-4; D: .; J: TRBJ1-2; length: 12; CDR3: CASSLTDYGYTF; DNA: TGTGCCAGCAGCTTGACGGATTATGGCTACACCTTC
size: .; V: TRBV3-1/TRBV3-2; D: TRBD1; J: TRBJ1-2; length: 13; CDR3: CASSSDRYYGYTF; DNA: TGTGCCAGCAGCTCGGACAGGTATTATGGCTACACCTTC